This T cell receptor beta chain was captured by sequencing in a study of tumour-infiltrating T cells in Burkitt lymphoma. Study information: Patients covered every epidemiological subtype of Burkitt lymphoma. Productive clonality predicted overall and progression-free survival.

Germline V gene sequence: CDR1 SNHLY, CDR2 FYNNEI. This CDR3 region has 12 residues. V was trimmed by 2 bases and J by 6 bases, leaving 5 bases between them. This table comes from immunoSEQ multiplex PCR, and its TCRdb copy is limited to in-frame clones, with some not included. The sample has 1,000 to 1,500 clones, 15% to 20% seen once. The sequence came from a human donor with Burkitt lymphoma. This sequence joins TRBV2 and TRBJ2-1, with D hard to call. Sequencing was done on a sample of tumor tissue. The CDR3 reads CASSEIGNEQFF. The CDR3 nucleotides are TGTGCCAGCAGTGAAATTGGCAATGAGCAGTTCTTC.